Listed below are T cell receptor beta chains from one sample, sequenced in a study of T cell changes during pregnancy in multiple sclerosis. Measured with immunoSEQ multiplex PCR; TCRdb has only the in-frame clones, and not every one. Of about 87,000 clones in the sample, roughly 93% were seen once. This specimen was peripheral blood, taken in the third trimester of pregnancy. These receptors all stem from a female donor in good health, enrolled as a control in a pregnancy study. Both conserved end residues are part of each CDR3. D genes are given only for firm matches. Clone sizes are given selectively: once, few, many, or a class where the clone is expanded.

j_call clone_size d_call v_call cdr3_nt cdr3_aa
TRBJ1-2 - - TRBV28 TGTGCCAGCAGGGCAGGTGGCTATGGCTACACCTTC CASRAGGYGYTF
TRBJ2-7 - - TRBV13 TGTGCCAGCAGCCCCTATCGGGCAGGGAACTACGAGCAGTACTTC CASSPYRAGNYEQYF
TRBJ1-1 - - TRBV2 TGTGCCAGCAGTCAGACTCTTAGGGGGAATGAAGCTTTCTTT CASSQTLRGNEAFF
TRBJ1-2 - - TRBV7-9 TGTGCCAGCAGCCCCACTCAGGACTATGGCTACACCTTC CASSPTQDYGYTF
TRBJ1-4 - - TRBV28 TGTGCCAGCTCAGGGGAGTTTTTAGGAACTAATGAAAAACTGTTTTTT CASSGEFLGTNEKLFF
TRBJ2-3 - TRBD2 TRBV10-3 TGTGCCATCAGTGAGTCCCGGACTAGCCCAGATACGCAGTATTTT CAISESRTSPDTQYF
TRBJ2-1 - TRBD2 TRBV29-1 TGCAGCGTTGAACTACTAGCGGGAGGGCCCTCCTACAATGAGCAGTTCTTC CSVELLAGGPSYNEQFF
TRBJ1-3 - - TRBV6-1 TGTGCCAGCAGTGAAGGAGCTGGAAACACCATATATTTT CASSEGAGNTIYF
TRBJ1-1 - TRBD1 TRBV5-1 TGCGCCAGCAGCTTTAAACAGGGGGGGACTGAAGCTTTCTTT CASSFKQGGTEAFF
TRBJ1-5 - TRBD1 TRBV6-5 TGTGCCAGCAGCTCGGACAGGGACTTCAATCAGCCCCAGCATTTT CASSSDRDFNQPQHF
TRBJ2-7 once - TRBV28 TGTGCCAGCAGTTCGGTCGGGATCTACGAGCAGTACTTC CASSSVGIYEQYF
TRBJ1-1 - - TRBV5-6 TGTGCCAGCAGCTGGCCGTTGAACACTGAAGCTTTCTTT CASSWPLNTEAFF
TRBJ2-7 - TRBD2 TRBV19 TGTGCCAGTAGTATCCAACGGGAGGCTTACGAGCAGTACTTC CASSIQREAYEQYF
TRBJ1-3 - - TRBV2 TGTGCCAGCAGTGAAACGGACAGCTCTGGAAACACCATATATTTT CASSETDSSGNTIYF
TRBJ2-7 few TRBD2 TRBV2 TGTGCCAGCAGACCGAGCGGGACGACGGGGCGCTACGAGCAGTACTTC CASRPSGTTGRYEQYF
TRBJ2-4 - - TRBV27 TGTGCCAGCAGTTTGACTGCGAAAAACATTCAGTACTTC CASSLTAKNIQYF
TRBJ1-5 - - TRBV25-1 TGTGCCAGCAGGAGGTGGTCAGGGGCCTCGATTGGCAATCAGCCCCAGCATTTT CASRRWSGASIGNQPQHF
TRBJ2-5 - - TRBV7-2 TGTGCCAGCAGCTGGAGGGTGGGGGTGACGGAGACCCAGTACTTC CASSWRVGVTETQYF
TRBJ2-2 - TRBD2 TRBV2 TGTGCCAGCAGGCTGATCGGGAGGATAGGCGGGGAGCTGTTTTTT CASRLIGRIGGELFF
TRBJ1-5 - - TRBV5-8 TGTGCCAGCAGCGCCGGGGGTCAGCCCCAGCATTTT CASSAGGQPQHF
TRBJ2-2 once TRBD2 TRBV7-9 TGTGCCAGCTTAAGCGGGGTCACCGGGGAGCTGTTTTTT CASLSGVTGELFF
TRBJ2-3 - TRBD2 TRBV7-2 TGTGCCAGCAGCCCGGGCCCTAGCGGGAGGTTAGGGGATACGCAGTATTTT CASSPGPSGRLGDTQYF